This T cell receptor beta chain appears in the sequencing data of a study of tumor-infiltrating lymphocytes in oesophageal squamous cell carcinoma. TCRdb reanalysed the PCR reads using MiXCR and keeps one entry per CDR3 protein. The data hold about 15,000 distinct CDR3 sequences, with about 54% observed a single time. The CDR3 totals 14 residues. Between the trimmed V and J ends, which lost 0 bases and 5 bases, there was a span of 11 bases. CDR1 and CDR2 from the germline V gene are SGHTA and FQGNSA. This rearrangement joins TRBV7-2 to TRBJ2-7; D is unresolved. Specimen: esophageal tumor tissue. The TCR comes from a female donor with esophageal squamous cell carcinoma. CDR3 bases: TGTGCCAGCAGCTTAGCGTACGGAGCAGACGAGCAGTACTTC. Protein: CASSLAYGADEQYF.